This T cell receptor beta chain was documented in a study of T cells expressing NK-cell markers. The overall study: In the group of eight sequenced donors, seven were HCMV-seropositive and one was seronegative. Whole-study findings and limits: Questions lingered over whether expanded NKG2C+ T cell clones were HCMV-specific. There were several donors in whom these clonotypes also led the CD3+CD56-NKG2C+ fraction.

Comment on this clonotype: Its antigen is still unknown.

UMI-tagged 5'RACE template switching yielded the TCR beta cDNA. One entry per CDR3 protein, without DNA, is what TCRdb gives after re-calling the 5' RACE reads. The sample includes about 390,000 distinct CDR3 sequences. The CDR3 consists of 16 residues. The germline V gene encodes CDR1 KGHDR and CDR2 SFDVKD. Specimen: blood T cells: a sorted CD56 or NKG2C T cell subset, CD4+ or CD8+ T cells, or bulk PBMC T cells (not recorded which). The TCR was taken from a woman in her forties or fifties in good health. V gene TRBV24-1 combines with J gene TRBJ2-7; without DNA, the TCRdb call of TRBD1 cannot be checked. The CDR3 protein is CATSGDTAQLPGEQYF.